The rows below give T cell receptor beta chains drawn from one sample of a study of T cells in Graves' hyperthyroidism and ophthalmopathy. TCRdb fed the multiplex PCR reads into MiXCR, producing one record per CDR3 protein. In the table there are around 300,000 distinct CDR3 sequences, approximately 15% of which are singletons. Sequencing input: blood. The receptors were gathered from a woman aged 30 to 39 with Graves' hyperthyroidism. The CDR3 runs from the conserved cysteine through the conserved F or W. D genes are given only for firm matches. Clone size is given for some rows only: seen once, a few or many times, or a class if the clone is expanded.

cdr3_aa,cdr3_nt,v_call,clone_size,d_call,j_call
CASRPSGGGGYEQYF,TGTGCCAGCAGACCCAGTGGAGGGGGAGGGTACGAGCAGTACTTC,TRBV6-2/TRBV6-3,few,.,TRBJ2-7
CASTSGLDGYTF,TGTGCCAGCACGTCGGGGTTGGATGGCTACACCTTC,TRBV6-1,few,.,TRBJ1-2
CASSFSDRGLGEQYF,TGTGCCAGCAGTTTCAGCGACAGGGGGTTAGGCGAGCAGTACTTC,TRBV27,few,TRBD1,TRBJ2-7
CASSPTGTSGSSGANVLTF,TGTGCCAGTAGTCCTACCGGGACTAGCGGGAGTTCTGGGGCCAACGTCCTGACTTTC,TRBV19,.,TRBD2,TRBJ2-6
CSVARRLAGDYEQYF,TGCAGCGTCGCGCGACGACTAGCGGGTGACTACGAGCAGTACTTC,TRBV29-1,many,TRBD2,TRBJ2-7
CSASKIMNTGELFF,TGCAGTGCTAGCAAGATAATGAACACCGGGGAGCTGTTTTTT,TRBV20-1,many,.,TRBJ2-2
CASSLQGAATYEQYF,TGTGCCAGCAGTTTACAGGGGGCAGCGACCTACGAGCAGTACTTC,TRBV28,many,TRBD1,TRBJ2-7
CASSYSNYGGELFF,TGTGCCAGCAGTTACTCTAACTATGGTGGGGAGCTGTTTTTT,TRBV6-5,many,.,TRBJ2-2
CASSERGQILTYEQYF,TGTGCCAGCAGTGAAAGAGGGCAAATCCTTACCTACGAGCAGTACTTC,TRBV2,many,.,TRBJ2-7
CASSSRAGVGSYEQYF,TGTGCCAGCAGCAGCAGAGCGGGAGTGGGGTCGTACGAGCAGTACTTC,TRBV13,few,TRBD2,TRBJ2-7
CASSLAAGMETQYF,TGCGCCAGCAGCTTGGCCGCGGGAATGGAGACCCAGTACTTC,TRBV5-1,.,.,TRBJ2-5
CASSSGGVSSNQPQHF,TGTGCCAGCAGCTCCGGCGGGGTCAGTAGCAATCAGCCCCAGCATTTT,TRBV11-2,.,.,TRBJ1-5
CASSRQGEDQPQHF,TGTGCCAGCTCACGACAGGGGGAAGATCAGCCCCAGCATTTT,TRBV18,few,TRBD1,TRBJ1-5
CASSLRPGLDTGELFF,TGTGCCAGCAGCTTAAGGCCGGGGCTAGACACCGGGGAGCTGTTTTTT,TRBV7-8,many,.,TRBJ2-2
CASRSVAQPQHF,TGTGCCAGCAGATCAGTCGCCCAGCCCCAGCATTTT,TRBV28,many,.,TRBJ1-5
CASSLGSARGSYGYTF,TGCGCCAGCAGCTTGGGGTCAGCCAGGGGCTCCTATGGCTACACCTTC,TRBV5-1,once,.,TRBJ1-2
CASSSDRFYGEQYF,TGTGCCAGCAGCTCGGACAGGTTTTACGGGGAGCAGTACTTC,TRBV11-2,many,TRBD1,TRBJ2-7
CASSFNEKGGYTF,TGTGCCAGCAGTTTTAACGAGAAGGGAGGCTACACCTTC,TRBV27,.,.,TRBJ1-2
CASSSTTRRDSSGYNEQFF,TGCGCCAGCAGTTCCACTACCCGGCGGGACTCCTCCGGCTACAATGAGCAGTTCTTC,TRBV10-1,few,.,TRBJ2-1
CASSQGLAGGSEQFF,TGTGCCAGCAGCCAGGGCCTAGCGGGAGGTTCTGAGCAGTTCTTC,TRBV14,many,TRBD2,TRBJ2-1
CAAGELGNEQFF,TGTGCCGCAGGGGAGTTGGGCAATGAGCAGTTCTTC,TRBV15,many,.,TRBJ2-1
CASSIPGNQPQHF,TGTGCCAGTAGTATCCCCGGGAATCAGCCCCAGCATTTT,TRBV19,few,.,TRBJ1-5